The 24 T cell receptor beta chains below all came from one sample that was sequenced in a study of T cell responses to AZD1222 COVID-19 vaccine. Clones were sequenced by immunoSEQ multiplex PCR, and TCRdb holds only the in-frame ones, with some missing. This repertoire shows approximately 180,000 clones, around 94% found once; its top ten account for 2.5% to 3%. Here the sequenced sample was peripheral blood, taken on day 0 of AZD1222 vaccination. Receptor source: an adult in good health.

This chain links TRBV24-1 with TRBJ2-1; D not certain. Germline loops: CDR1 KGHDR, CDR2 SFDVKD. V was clipped by 2 bases and J by 7 bases, with 11 bases between them. The CDR3 consists of 14 residues. For the CDR3, the DNA is TGTGCCACCAGTGATTCGGAGTGGTTAAATGAGCAGTTCTTC. Protein sequence: CATSDSEWLNEQFF.

The chain links TRBV6-5 to TRBJ2-5; the D gene is possibly TRBD1 (5 bases). Trimming removed 2 bases from V and 5 bases from J, with 9 bases in between. The CDR3 has 13 amino acids. Germline-derived CDR1 and CDR2 are MNHEY and SVGAGI. The CDR3, as DNA: TGTGCCAGCAGTTACCGTCAGGGTGAGACCCAGTACTTC. It encodes CASSYRQGETQYF.

This chain's CDR3 is CASSFGHLNTEAFF. The CDR3 DNA is TGTGCCAGCAGCTTTGGACATCTGAACACTGAAGCTTTCTTT. The J gene is TRBJ1-1, the V gene TRBV7-9; tentatively, D is TRBD1 (5 bases). This CDR3 spans 14 amino acids. Germline CDR1 reads SEHNR; CDR2 reads FQNEAQ (reference sequence). V shed 3 bases and J shed 0 bases, with 8 bases lying between them.

This clone has just a few counts. This chain connects TRBV5-1 to TRBJ2-7; 7 nucleotides line up with TRBD2. From germline, CDR1 is SGHRS and CDR2 YFSETQ. The J segment lost 6 bases and the V segment lost 9 bases, leaving 18 bases of the junction unmatched. This CDR3 spans 15 amino acids. The CDR3: CATSSELADTAEQYF. The CDR3 coding sequence is TGCGCCACCTCCTCTGAGCTAGCGGATACGGCCGAGCAGTACTTC.

The chain is built from TRBV6-2 or TRBV6-3 and TRBJ2-5; D unclear. Trimming left V 6 bases short and J 5 bases short, with 10 bases between. The CDR3 is made up of 12 amino acids. Germline CDR1 reads MNHEY; CDR2 reads SVGEGT. The CDR3 here is CASSPDWETQYF. The CDR3 DNA sequence: TGTGCCAGCAGCCCCGATTGGGAGACCCAGTACTTC.

V and J are TRBV29-1 and TRBJ2-7; D may match TRBD1 or TRBD2 (6 bases each). Germline CDR1 reads SQVTM; CDR2 reads ANQGSEA. The CDR3 totals 14 residues. The V end lost 5 bases, the J end lost 6 bases, and 20 bases lay between the germline ends. CDR3: CSVTRGLGGREQYF. In DNA form, the CDR3 reads TGCAGCGTTACCCGGGGCCTCGGGGGCCGCGAGCAGTACTTC.

The V call is TRBV5-6, the J call TRBJ2-3; 7 bases fit TRBD1. Germline lookup yields CDR1 SGHDT and CDR2 YYEEEE. The length of the CDR3 is 17 residues. J was trimmed by 3 bases and V by 4 bases; bases with no gene match: 14. CDR3 bases: TGTGCCAGCAGCAAAATTCCGGGACAGCGAATGACAGATACGCAGTATTTT. This codes for CASSKIPGQRMTDTQYF. The complete variable domain, with remaining parts taken from reference TRBV5-6 and TRBJ2-3, reads DAGVTQSPTHLIKTRGQQVTLRCSPKSGHDTVSWYQQALGQGPQFIFQYYEEEERQRGNFPDRFSGHQFPNYSSELNVNALLLGDSALYLCASSKIPGQRMTDTQYFGPGTRLTVL.

The chain joins TRBV10-3 to TRBJ1-3; 7 nucleotides match TRBD1. Trimming cost V 6 bases and J 0 bases; bases outside gene matches: 8. The CDR3 has 16 residues. CDR1 and CDR2 from the germline V gene are ENHRY and SYGVKD. The CDR3 reads CAIRGTVLSSGNTIYF. The CDR3 coding sequence is TGTGCCATCAGGGGGACAGTCCTATCCTCTGGAAACACCATATATTTT.

The chain is built from TRBV3-1 (or the pseudogene TRBV3-2) and TRBJ1-6; possible D gene TRBD1, 5 bases. Germline-derived CDR1 and CDR2 are LGHDT and YNNKEL (reference sequence). The CDR3 has 13 residues. V lost 3 bases and J lost 7, with 7 bases in between. The DNA for the CDR3 is TGTGCCAGCAGCCAGCGGGGCAATTCACCCCTCCACTTT. The encoded protein is CASSQRGNSPLHF.

The chain links TRBV19 to TRBJ2-7; TRBD2 matches 7 bases. Trimming removed 1 base from V and 3 bases from J; junction bases left unmatched: 6. Germline V gene lookup returns CDR1 LNHDA and CDR2 SQIVND (reference sequence). The CDR3 consists of 15 residues. Here the CDR3 reads CASSIAGRGSYEQYF. The CDR3 coding sequence is TGTGCCAGTAGTATAGCGGGTCGCGGGAGCTACGAGCAGTACTTC. The full variable domain, with the rest looked up from reference TRBV19 and TRBJ2-7, is DGGITQSPKYLFRKEGQNVTLSCEQNLNHDAMYWYRQDPGQGLRLIYYSQIVNDFQKGDIAEGYSVSREKKESFPLTVTSAQKNPTAFYLCASSIAGRGSYEQYFGPGTRLTVT.

This sequence joins TRBV27 and TRBJ1-1, with D possibly matching TRBD1 (6 bases). Germline V gives CDR1 MNHEY, CDR2 SMNVEV (reference sequence). The CDR3 has 17 amino acids. V was shortened by 0 bases and J by 5 bases, with 19 bases between the two germline ends. In DNA, the CDR3 is TGTGCCAGCAGTTTATCGAGGGTCCAGGGGAGCGGGACTGAAGCTTTCTTT. Amino acids: CASSLSRVQGSGTEAFF.

The chain couples TRBV3-1 (or the pseudogene TRBV3-2) to TRBJ2-1; weak D call: TRBD1 (6 bases). Per germline, CDR1 LGHDT and CDR2 YNNKEL (reference sequence). V was clipped by 2 bases and J by 7 bases, with 9 bases between them. The CDR3 has 13 residues. CDR3 nucleotide sequence: TGTGCCAGCAGCCAACTTCAGGGGAATGAGCAGTTCTTC. Amino acid sequence: CASSQLQGNEQFF.

This chain connects TRBV3-1 (or the pseudogene TRBV3-2) to TRBJ1-5; D might be TRBD1 (5 bases). Trimming shortened V by 1 base and J by 4 bases, and 8 bases separated the two germline ends. Germline V CDR1 and CDR2: LGHDT, YNNKEL (reference sequence). The CDR3 runs to 14 residues. The CDR3 nucleotides read TGTGCCAGCAGCCAAGGGGGGGGGAATCAGCCCCAGCATTTT. Its protein is CASSQGGGNQPQHF.

This chain joins TRBV25-1 and TRBJ1-5, with 12 nucleotides matching TRBD1. Germline V gene lookup returns CDR1 MGHDK and CDR2 SYGVNS. The CDR3 consists of 14 residues. V gave up 6 bases and J gave up 6 bases; unmatched junction bases: 3. CDR3 residues: CASSGTGGVQPQHF. In DNA, the CDR3 is TGTGCCAGCAGCGGGACAGGGGGCGTTCAGCCCCAGCATTTT.

V gene TRBV27 combines with J gene TRBJ1-1; maybe TRBD1 (6 bases). Germline V gives CDR1 MNHEY, CDR2 SMNVEV (reference sequence). The CDR3 has 14 amino acids. Trimming took off 3 bases at V and 4 bases at J, with 12 bases between the two ends. For the CDR3, the DNA is TGTGCCAGCAGTTTCACGACAGGATTCACTGAAGCTTTCTTT. It is translated as CASSFTTGFTEAFF.

The rearrangement joins TRBV4-1 to TRBJ1-5; 9 bases line up with TRBD1. The CDR3 runs to 17 residues. V lost 0 bases to trimming and J lost 6 bases; unmatched junction nucleotides: 9. The germline gives CDR1 MGHRA, CDR2 YSYEKL. CDR3 residues: CASSQDRGGTGFQPQHF. CDR3 nucleotides: TGCGCCAGCAGCCAAGATAGAGGCGGGACAGGGTTTCAGCCCCAGCATTTT.

The rearrangement joins TRBV6-5 to TRBJ1-1, with 8 bases lining up with TRBD1. CDR1 and CDR2 from the germline V gene are MNHEY and SVGAGI. CDR3 length: 14 amino acids. The J segment lost 4 bases and the V segment lost 5 bases, leaving 6 bases of the junction unmatched. CDR3 DNA: TGTGCCAGCAGTCCGACAGGGGAGGGCACTGAAGCTTTCTTT. This gives the protein CASSPTGEGTEAFF.

Of note for this clone: The sample has other DNA sequences that encode this CDR3 too. The rearrangement links TRBV18 to TRBJ1-5, with D unclear. Germline loops: CDR1 KGHSH, CDR2 LQKENI. V lost 3 bases to trimming and J lost 1 base, with 4 bases between them. The CDR3 runs to 13 residues. The CDR3, as DNA: TGTGCCAGCTCACCGCACAGCAATCAGCCCCAGCATTTT. Translation: CASSPHSNQPQHF.

V is TRBV19 and J is TRBJ2-2, with TRBD2 as a possible D gene (6 bases). Per germline, CDR1 LNHDA and CDR2 SQIVND (reference sequence). The CDR3 length is 16 residues. Trimming left V 9 bases short and J 8 bases short, with 25 bases between. CDR3 protein: CASQTGSGQVVGELFF. The CDR3 DNA follows: TGTGCCAGCCAGACCGGTAGCGGCCAAGTCGTGGGGGAGCTGTTTTTT.

This clone was detected a few times. The chain links TRBV30 to TRBJ1-2; D not certain. V shed 5 bases and J shed 4 bases, with 11 bases lying between them. The CDR3 has 12 residues. From germline, CDR1 is GTSNPN and CDR2 SVGIG (reference sequence). As DNA, the CDR3 is TGTGCCTGGCAAACGGTTCTCTATGGCTACACCTTC. Translated: CAWQTVLYGYTF.

The chain links TRBV20-1 to TRBJ2-3; TRBD2 might be the D (5 bases). The germline V gene encodes CDR1 DFQATT and CDR2 SNEGSKA (reference sequence). Trimming shortened V by 3 bases and J by 1 base, and 8 bases separated the two germline ends. The CDR3 extends over 13 amino acids. CDR3 amino acids: CSASQAGTDTQYF. The CDR3 DNA reads TGCAGTGCTAGTCAAGCGGGCACAGATACGCAGTATTTT.

The chain employs TRBV28 and TRBJ1-5, with D unclear. Germline CDR1 reads MDHEN; CDR2 reads SYDVKM. The CDR3 spans 13 residues. V was trimmed by 6 bases and J by 3 bases, leaving 9 bases between them. The CDR3 nucleotides are TGTGCCAGCAGGCAGGTTTTCAATCAGCCCCAGCATTTT. Its translation: CASRQVFNQPQHF.

This sequence joins TRBV27 and TRBJ2-3; 9 bases are shared with TRBD1. Germline loops: CDR1 MNHEY, CDR2 SMNVEV (reference sequence). Trimming removed 5 bases from V and 4 bases from J; junction bases left unmatched: 7. This CDR3 is built from 15 residues. CDR3 sequence (DNA): TGTGCCAGCAGTCGGACAGGGGCAGCGGCAGATACGCAGTATTTT. This gives the protein CASSRTGAAADTQYF.

In nucleotides, the CDR3 is TGTGCCAGCAGCGAAATGGTCGGGGGGGCCACAGATACGCAGTATTTT. Translating gives CASSEMVGGATDTQYF. V gene TRBV2 combines with J gene TRBJ2-3, with 8 bases aligning to TRBD2. Germline loops: CDR1 SNHLY, CDR2 FYNNEI. The length of the CDR3 is 16 residues. J was trimmed by 2 bases and V by 6 bases; bases with no gene match: 10.